The TCR beta chain described here comes from a study of blood T cells in healthy people across ages. Whole-study findings and limits: Compared with aged donors, long-lived donors showed fewer expanded clones, suggesting selection. Strongly correlated with naive T cell percentage was TCR beta diversity.

Trimming removed 4 bases from V and 2 bases from J, with 18 bases in between. The germline V gene has CDR1 SQVTM and CDR2 ANQGSEA. There are 15 residues in the CDR3. No fewer than 6 million PBMCs went into each sample. The use of a sample-barcoded 5' primer and a J-beta primer mix characterized a second PCR of about 7 to 12 cycles. A template-switch adaptor containing 12 random nucleotides labeled each cDNA molecule. MiXCR, run by TCRdb on the 5' RACE reads, gives a single entry per CDR3 protein. Of approximately 850,000 distinct CDR3 sequences listed, over 45% are singletons. As regards this clonotype: Antigen: not known.

The chain is built from TRBV29-1 and TRBJ2-7; D remains unclear. What was sequenced was blood. This sequence was found in a man aged 25 to 40 in good health. The CDR3 sequence: CSVGLHQFSPYEQYF. For the CDR3, the DNA is TGCAGCGTTGGTTTACACCAGTTTAGCCCCTACGAGCAGTACTTC.